This passage covers 24 T cell receptor beta chains from one sample sequenced in a study of T-cell memory formation after mild COVID-19. TCRdb ran MiXCR on the 5' RACE reads and lists one entry per CDR3 protein. The sample yields about 210,000 distinct CDR3 sequences, around 25% seen once. The sample taken for sequencing was PBMCs or a T cell subset sorted from them (not recorded which). The receptors were sampled from an adult woman who had mild COVID-19 (a few samples of this study predate the infection). Cell type and time point are not known.

V gene TRBV30 combines with J gene TRBJ2-3, with 11 nucleotides matching TRBD2. Germline CDR1 GTSNPN, CDR2 SVGIG (reference sequence). CDR3 length: 16 amino acids. The V segment lost 0 bases and the J segment 3 bases; nucleotides outside the gene matches: 5. As DNA, the CDR3 is TGTGCCTGGAGTGTCGGACTAGCGGGTCCTACAGATACGCAGTATTTT. Residues: CAWSVGLAGPTDTQYF.

This clonotype turned up a few times. The chain recombines TRBV30 with TRBJ2-5; D is unclear. In germline, CDR1 is GTSNPN, CDR2 SVGIG (reference sequence). The CDR3 extends over 13 amino acids. V dropped 4 bases and J dropped 3 bases, with 12 bases sitting between them. The CDR3 reads CAWTPPGKETQYF. The CDR3 DNA is TGTGCCTGGACTCCCCCAGGAAAAGAGACCCAGTACTTC. Filled out from reference TRBV30 and TRBJ2-5, the complete variable domain reads SQTIHQWPATLVQPVGSPLSLECTVEGTSNPNLYWYRQAAGRGLQLLFYSVGIGQISSEVPQNLSASRPQDRQFILSSKKLLLSDSGFYLCAWTPPGKETQYFGPGTRLLVL.

This chain joins TRBV9 and TRBJ2-2; 10 nucleotides align to TRBD2. Germline V lookup: CDR1 SGDLS, CDR2 YYNGEE. This CDR3 is built from 15 residues. Losses at the gene ends were 4 bases for V and 5 bases for J; bases not matched to a gene: 5. The CDR3 protein is CASSLLTSGTGELFF. For the CDR3, the DNA is TGTGCCAGCAGCTTACTGACTAGCGGGACCGGGGAGCTGTTTTTT. Filled out from reference TRBV9 and TRBJ2-2, the complete variable domain reads DSGVTQTPKHLITATGQRVTLRCSPRSGDLSVYWYQQSLDQGLQFLIQYYNGEERAKGNILERFSAQQFPDLHSELNLSSLELGDSALYFCASSLLTSGTGELFFGEGSRLTVL.

This clonotype has more than one count but fewer than ten. The V call is TRBV11-2, the J call TRBJ2-5, with TRBD2 matching 10 bases. The CDR3 spans 16 residues. Germline trimming cut 11 bases from V and 0 bases from J; bases unmatched to any gene: 12. The V gene's germline CDR1 is SGHAT and CDR2 FQNNGV. The CDR3 sequence is CACTTQLAGNQETQYF. The CDR3 DNA reads TGTGCCTGCACAACACAACTAGCGGGGAACCAAGAGACCCAGTACTTC.

This clonotype has just a few counts. This chain uses TRBV2 with TRBJ1-2; 8 nucleotides match TRBD1. The V segment lost 5 bases and the J segment 3 bases; nucleotides outside the gene matches: 2. The CDR3 loop spans 13 amino acids. Germline V CDR1 and CDR2: SNHLY, FYNNEI. The chain's CDR3 is CASSPDRDYGYTF. The CDR3 nucleotides read TGTGCCAGCAGTCCGGACAGGGACTATGGCTACACCTTC.

The chain links TRBV5-1 to TRBJ2-7, with D possibly matching TRBD1 (6 bases). The CDR3 totals 15 residues. Trimming pared 4 bases from V and 3 bases from J, leaving 17 bases between. Per the germline V gene, CDR1 is SGHRS and CDR2 is YFSETQ. The CDR3 bases are TGCGCCAGCAGCAAGGATGGGACAAGTCGCTACGAGCAGTACTTC. Translating gives CASSKDGTSRYEQYF.

This chain uses TRBV9 with TRBJ2-7; D is unresolved. The CDR3 is 13 amino acids. V was cut by 4 bases and J by 3 bases, with 11 bases left in between. Germline V gene lookup returns CDR1 SGDLS and CDR2 YYNGEE. CDR3 DNA sequence: TGTGCCAGCAGCTTAGCTCCGATCTACGAGCAGTACTTC. Its translation: CASSLAPIYEQYF.

This clonotype has just a few counts. The chain recombines TRBV5-1 with TRBJ2-1; no clear D gene. CDR1 is SGHRS, CDR2 YFSETQ, per germline. This CDR3 is built from 15 residues. V was trimmed by 5 bases and J by 4 bases, leaving 16 bases between them. The CDR3 bases are TGCGCCAGCAGTAACACCTCTCGACCTTACAATGAGCAGTTCTTC. This sequence encodes CASSNTSRPYNEQFF.

This clonotype was counted a few times. The chain uses TRBV2 and TRBJ2-7, with a possible D match to TRBD2 (5 bases). CDR3 size: 15 residues. In germline, CDR1 is SNHLY, CDR2 FYNNEI. V lost 5 bases, J lost 4 bases, and 18 bases lay in between. CDR3 protein: CASSPEGARPYEQYF. The DNA for the CDR3 is TGTGCCAGCAGTCCCGAGGGCGCTAGGCCGTACGAGCAGTACTTC.

This clonotype was observed a few times. The chain uses TRBV14 and TRBJ2-1; TRBD2 might be the D (6 bases). Germline CDR1 is SGHDN and CDR2 is FVKESK. Trimming stripped 2 bases from V and 4 bases from J, with 12 bases between. CDR3 size: 15 residues. For the CDR3, the DNA is TGTGCCAGCAGCCAATTTCGGGACTTGTACAATGAGCAGTTCTTC. Encoded protein: CASSQFRDLYNEQFF. Using reference TRBV14 and TRBJ2-1 for the parts outside the CDR3, the full variable domain is EAGVTQFPSHSVIEKGQTVTLRCDPISGHDNLYWYRRVMGKEIKFLLHFVKESKQDESGMPNNRFLAERTGGTYSTLKVQPAELEDSGVYFCASSQFRDLYNEQFFGPGTRLTVL.

The rearrangement links TRBV10-2 to TRBJ2-1; TRBD2 might be the D (6 bases). In germline, CDR1 is WSHSY, CDR2 SAAADI. V lost 2 bases, J lost 4 bases, and 6 bases lay in between. The CDR3 has 13 amino acids. Written as DNA, the CDR3 is TGCGCCAGCAGTGAGGGACTATACAATGAGCAGTTCTTC. Its protein is CASSEGLYNEQFF.

This clonotype turned up a few times. V and J are TRBV4-3 and TRBJ2-4; 13 bases match TRBD2. CDR1 is LGHNA, CDR2 YSLEER, per germline. Trimming at V came to 3 bases and at J to 2 bases, leaving 13 bases not matched to a gene. CDR3 length: 20 residues. CDR3 protein: CASSHETTSGRAASKNIQYF. The CDR3 region has the DNA TGCGCCAGCAGCCATGAAACCACTAGCGGGAGGGCCGCTTCCAAAAACATTCAGTACTTC.

The CDR3 protein is CASSLVRSYEQYF. The CDR3 DNA reads TGTGCCAGCAGTTTGGTACGATCCTACGAGCAGTACTTC. V usage is TRBV27 and J usage is TRBJ2-7, with D unclear. V was shortened by 3 bases and J by 1 base, with 7 bases between the two germline ends. This CDR3 contains 13 residues. The germline CDR1 and CDR2 sequences are MNHEY and SMNVEV (reference sequence).

This clonotype showed up just a few times. The J gene is TRBJ2-3, the V gene TRBV7-2, with D perhaps TRBD2 (5 bases). Germline V lookup: CDR1 SGHTA, CDR2 FQGNSA. Trimming took 1 base from V and 1 from J, leaving 15 bases between them. The CDR3 is 17 residues long. This chain's CDR3 is CASSLDEGVFGTDTQYF. CDR3 in DNA: TGTGCCAGCAGCTTAGATGAGGGAGTGTTCGGCACAGATACGCAGTATTTT.

This clonotype came up a few times. The chain employs TRBV7-9 and TRBJ1-2; TRBD1 matches at 9 bases. J gave up 7 bases and V 5 bases, and 5 bases lay outside the gene matches. Per the germline V gene, CDR1 is SEHNR and CDR2 is FQNEAQ (reference sequence). The CDR3 is made up of 13 amino acids. CDR3 protein: CASSPRDRAGYTF. In nucleotides, the CDR3 is TGTGCCAGCAGCCCTAGGGACAGGGCTGGCTACACCTTC. Looking up the rest from reference TRBV7-9 and TRBJ1-2 gives the full variable domain: DTGVSQNPRHKITKRGQNVTFRCDPISEHNRLYWYRQTLGQGPEFLTYFQNEAQLEKSRLLSDRFSAERPKGSFSTLEIQRTEQGDSAMYLCASSPRDRAGYTFGSGTRLTVV.

The chain links TRBV7-2 to TRBJ2-3; a weak D match, TRBD2 (5 bases). Between the trimmed V and J ends, which lost 1 base and 0 bases, there was a span of 8 bases. CDR1 is SGHTA and CDR2 is FQGNSA in the germline V gene. This CDR3 has 15 residues. CDR3 in amino acids: CASSLGTASTDTQYF. In DNA, the CDR3 is TGTGCCAGCAGCTTAGGGACTGCGAGCACAGATACGCAGTATTTT.

This clonotype has a count of ten or more. At one end, the junction sequence differs from germline, possibly due to a read error. The chain couples TRBV20-1 to TRBJ2-7; 10 bases are a match to TRBD1. CDR1 and CDR2 (germline): DFQATT, SNEGSKA (reference sequence). This CDR3 spans 12 amino acids. The CDR3 DNA follows: TGCAGTGCTAGATCACCGGGACAGGGGTTACAATTC. Amino acid sequence: CSARSPGQGLQF.

The sample holds a few counts of this clonotype. The chain has TRBV7-3 and TRBJ1-1; D uncertain. The CDR3 sequence is 14 residues long. Germline values: CDR1 SGHTA, CDR2 FQGTGA. V lost 2 bases and J 1 base, leaving 8 bases between the germline ends. The CDR3 protein is CASSLDGENTEAFF. The CDR3 nucleotides read TGTGCCAGCAGCTTAGACGGGGAGAACACTGAAGCTTTCTTT.

The CDR3 DNA reads as TGTGCCAGCAGCTTATCCCATGCCCGGGCTGAAGCTTTCTTT. Its protein is CASSLSHARAEAFF. The chain employs TRBV7-3 and TRBJ1-1; no clear D. The CDR3 consists of 14 residues. CDR1 is SGHTA and CDR2 is FQGTGA in the germline V gene. V shed 2 bases and J shed 6 bases, with 13 bases lying between them. The complete variable domain, with remaining parts taken from reference TRBV7-3 and TRBJ1-1, reads GAGVSQTPSNKVTEKGKYVELRCDPISGHTALYWYRQSLGQGPEFLIYFQGTGAADDSGLPNDRFFAVRPEGSVSTLKIQRTERGDSAVYLCASSLSHARAEAFFGQGTRLTVV.

This clonotype came up a few times. The chain recombines TRBV7-9 with TRBJ1-2; 9 bases line up with TRBD1. Germline lookup yields CDR1 SEHNR and CDR2 FQNEAQ (reference sequence). The CDR3 covers 13 residues. V lost 8 bases and J lost 5; bases outside the gene matches: 6. The CDR3 sequence is CASGRDRVYGYTF. CDR3 bases: TGTGCCAGCGGCCGGGACAGGGTTTATGGCTACACCTTC.

This chain links TRBV30 with TRBJ2-7, with unresolved D. Trimming removed 0 bases from V and 2 bases from J, with 8 bases in between. The CDR3 is 13 residues long. The germline V gene encodes CDR1 GTSNPN and CDR2 SVGIG (reference sequence). This CDR3 reads CAWSVASAYEQYF. CDR3 nucleotide sequence: TGTGCCTGGAGTGTCGCCAGCGCCTACGAGCAGTACTTC.

This clonotype was observed a handful of times. In DNA, the CDR3 is TGTGCCAGCAGCAAAGTGGGTCCTAACTATGGCTACACCTTC. This encodes CASSKVGPNYGYTF. The chain has TRBV21-1 and TRBJ1-2. TRBV21-1 is a pseudogene. The length of the CDR3 is 14 residues.

CDR3 amino acids: CASSLSSGSDYEQYF. The CDR3 region has the DNA TGTGCCAGCAGCCTCTCGAGCGGGAGTGACTACGAGCAGTACTTC. The rearrangement links TRBV7-9 to TRBJ2-7, with 8 positions matching TRBD2. The CDR3 contains 15 residues. The V gene end was trimmed by 5 bases and the J gene end by 3 bases; junction bases not matched to a gene: 9. The germline gives CDR1 SEHNR, CDR2 FQNEAQ (reference sequence).

The chain employs TRBV24-1 and TRBJ1-2; 12 bases agree with TRBD1. Looked up from germline, CDR1 is KGHDR and CDR2 is SFDVKD. Trimming took 9 bases from V and 4 from J; bases not matched to a gene: 2. The CDR3 length is 13 residues. CDR3 in amino acids: CATGTGGIYGYTF. DNA for the CDR3: TGTGCCACCGGGACAGGGGGCATCTATGGCTACACCTTC.